This T cell receptor beta chain stems from a study of blood T cell repertoires in COVID-19. This clone was detected only once. The V gene's germline CDR1 is WNHNN and CDR2 SYGVQD (reference sequence). The length of the CDR3 is 17 residues. Unmatched junction bases numbered 16, after V lost 6 bases and J lost 7 bases. Authors' processing steps: Cell counts per sample came from amplifying reference gene primers. Profiled with immunoSEQ multiplex PCR; TCRdb holds only in-frame clones, not every one. V, J and clone size are those of that table, while D and trimming were read from the DNA. The sample carries approximately 330,000 clones, about 86% recorded once.

The sequenced sample was PBMCs or T cells enriched from blood (not recorded which). The chain carries TRBV10-1 and TRBJ1-4, with 8 bases identical to TRBD1. The sequence derives from a woman aged 40 to 55 with acute COVID-19. In DNA form, the CDR3 reads TGCGCCAGCAGCTCCAGACAGGGGAATTGGTGGTGTGAAAAACTGTTTTTT. As protein: CASSSRQGNWWCEKLFF.